Listed below are T cell receptor beta chains from one sample, sequenced in a study of T cells in Graves' hyperthyroidism and ophthalmopathy. A single record per CDR3 protein comes from TCRdb applying MiXCR to the multiplex PCR reads. The profile shows about 410,000 distinct CDR3 sequences, under 15% of them singletons. The sample taken for sequencing was blood. The receptors shown here come from a man aged 18-30 years with Graves' ophthalmopathy. CDR3s include the opening cysteine and the closing phenylalanine or tryptophan. The D gene is left open where the match is weak. Part of the rows lack a size; the others show once, few, many or a class for expanded clones.

d_call	v_call	j_call	clone_size	cdr3_nt	cdr3_aa
TRBD1	TRBV7-9	TRBJ1-4	few	TGTGCCAGCAGCTTGCCAAGGACAGGCCTTGCAACTAATGAAAAACTGTTTTTT	CASSLPRTGLATNEKLFF
NA	TRBV11-2	TRBJ1-1	many	TGTGCCAGCAGCAGACAGGAGGGGTGGGCTGAAGCTTTCTTT	CASSRQEGWAEAFF
NA	TRBV5-1	TRBJ2-1	many	TGCGCCAGCAGCTTTGACAGTAGCTCCTACAATGAGCAGTTCTTC	CASSFDSSSYNEQFF
TRBD2	TRBV2	TRBJ2-5	NA	TGTGCCAGCACCTTACCCCGGGGGGGGACCCAGTACTTC	CASTLPRGGTQYF
TRBD1	TRBV24-1	TRBJ1-5	many	TGTGCCACCAGTGAATCCGGGACAGCCAATCAGCCCCAGCATTTT	CATSESGTANQPQHF
TRBD2	TRBV5-5	TRBJ2-5	many	TGTGCCAGCAGCTTGGGACTAGCGGGGCTCCAAGAGACCCAGTACTTC	CASSLGLAGLQETQYF
NA	TRBV19	TRBJ2-5	NA	TGTGCCAGTAGTACACAGGGCTCGACAAGAGAGACCCAGTACTTC	CASSTQGSTRETQYF
NA	TRBV12-3/TRBV12-4	TRBJ1-2	many	TGTGCCAGCAGTCCCGCCTCCATGCTGGCGTATGGCTACACCTTC	CASSPASMLAYGYTF
NA	TRBV29-1	TRBJ2-2	few	TGCAGCGCCCAGGGGCCGAACACCGGGGAGCTGTTTTTT	CSAQGPNTGELFF
TRBD2	TRBV11-2	TRBJ2-1	many	TGTGCCAGCAGCTTGGGCGGGAGTAACAATGAGCAGTTCTTC	CASSLGGSNNEQFF
NA	TRBV19	TRBJ2-6	few	TGTGCCAGTACCTCCATCAGCTCCGGGGCCAACGTCCTGACTTTC	CASTSISSGANVLTF
TRBD1	TRBV19	TRBJ1-4	few	TGTGCCAGTAGTATCGGGACAGGGGGCCACGTGCGGGAAAAACTGTTTTTT	CASSIGTGGHVREKLFF
NA	TRBV4-1	TRBJ1-2	many	TGCGCCAGCAGCCAAGTTTGGGCCCGAACGGAATATGGCTACACCTTC	CASSQVWARTEYGYTF
NA	TRBV9	TRBJ2-3	few	TGTGCCAGCAGCGTAGCGGGGGCTAGCACAGATACGCAGTATTTT	CASSVAGASTDTQYF
NA	TRBV5-6	TRBJ2-3	few	TGTGCCAGCAGGGCGCTAGGTCTTTGGGGTGGAAGCACAGATACGCAGTATTTT	CASRALGLWGGSTDTQYF
NA	TRBV4-1	TRBJ1-6	few	TGCGCCAGCAGCCAGGGACTGAGCTCCTATAATTCACCCCTCCACTTT	CASSQGLSSYNSPLHF
NA	TRBV5-8	TRBJ1-4	few	TGTGCCAGCAGCTTTGGCCCCAGAGATGAAAAACTGTTTTTT	CASSFGPRDEKLFF
NA	TRBV29-1	TRBJ1-1	many	TGCAGCGTTGAAGATACAAGGGGCGCTGAAGCTTTCTTT	CSVEDTRGAEAFF
NA	TRBV6-1	TRBJ2-5	few	TGTGCCAGCAGTGTTCCCCATGGCGGGTATTCGGGAGAGACCCAGTACTTC	CASSVPHGGYSGETQYF
TRBD1	TRBV6-1	TRBJ2-7	few	TGTGCCAGCAGTGAGTACAGGGGTGGCCCCTACGAGCAGTACTTC	CASSEYRGGPYEQYF